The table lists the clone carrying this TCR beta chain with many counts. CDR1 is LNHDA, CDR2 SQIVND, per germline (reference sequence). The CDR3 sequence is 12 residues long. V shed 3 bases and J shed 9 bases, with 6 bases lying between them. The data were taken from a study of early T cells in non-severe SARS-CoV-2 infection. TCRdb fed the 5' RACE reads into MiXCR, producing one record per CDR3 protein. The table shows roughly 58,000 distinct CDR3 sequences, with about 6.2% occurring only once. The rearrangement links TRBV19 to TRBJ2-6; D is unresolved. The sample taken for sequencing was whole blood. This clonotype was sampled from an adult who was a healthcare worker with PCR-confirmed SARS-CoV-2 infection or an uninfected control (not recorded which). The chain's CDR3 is CASSIEFNVLTF. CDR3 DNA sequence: TGTGCCAGTAGTATTGAGTTCAACGTCCTGACTTTC.